Here is one TCR beta chain with its context. This clone was counted a few times. Which antigen it targets is not known. No qualities accompany the bases; no much larger clone lies one base away. Before the diagnostic colonoscopy, none of the ulcerative colitis patients had been given any immunosuppressive medication. Blood was sampled at the time of the colonoscopy. The Wizard kit (Promega) was used to extract genomic DNA from both blood and intestinal samples. The sample originates from a study of pediatric ulcerative colitis (dated by TCRdb to between 2019 and 2020). Background for the entire study: Among the ulcerative colitis patients, 6 or 7 had pancolitis and two had left-sided colitis, and histology in every patient was consistent with ulcerative colitis. Some 10 newly diagnosed, treatment-naive pediatric ulcerative colitis patients and four non-IBD control children each provided paired blood and rectal samples. Using the Pediatric Ulcerative Colitis Activity Index, two patients were classed as having mild disease, several as having moderate disease and three as having acute severe colitis. Summary of the overall study and its limitations: Controls, mild-moderate and acute severe colitis patients were separated by rectal repertoire features, and reduced rectal diversity due to clonal expansions was observed in acute severe colitis. Because repertoires came from total lymphocyte DNA, patterns in rare subsets such as regulatory T cells may not be reflected. Autologous blood-rectal clonal overlap was significantly higher in ulcerative colitis patients than in controls, suggesting increased T cell trafficking to inflamed tissue. For technical reasons, blood samples from two patients gave substantially fewer templates, and these samples were excluded from the blood-rectal overlap analysis. The healthy control group was small, with only four individuals. Two rectal CDR3 clonotypes were present in all ulcerative colitis patients and in none of the controls.

CDR1 and CDR2 (MNHEY, SVGAGI) derive from the germline V gene. From the cysteine through the phenylalanine, the CDR3 covers 13 amino acids. CDR3 DNA only is kept here, 39 bases in frame from base 1. Deletion took 7 bases off V and 0 bases off J, with a span of 7 bases between the germline ends. Using the immunoSEQ TRB Survey service, rearranged CDR3 beta regions were amplified from genomic DNA with multiplex V and J primers. To keep sequencing depth equal across samples, survey-level depth of up to 500,000 reads per sample was applied. The libraries were purified, combined into pools and sequenced with Illumina technology. Processing in the source paper ran as follows. immunoSEQ online tools were used for productive clonality, sample overlap, pairwise scatters, CDR3 beta length, V/D/J gene usage and productiveness. Calculated diversity was defined as the number of unique rearrangements divided by total templates, multiplied by 100, and Shannon and Simpson indices were computed as well. Z-score normalized data were analyzed by principal component analysis with the R prcomp function and the ggbiplot package. Morisita's index was used to quantify blood-rectal clonal overlap within each subject. TCRdb limited this immuneACCESS table to in-frame rearrangements with V and J called. A share of clones is missing; checked studies link under half to unresolved V genes, and the rest is unexplained. Clone size and the V and J calls come from that table; the DNA yielded D and trimming. The sample data list 65,000 or so clones, and roughly nine tenths of these were observed just once. Together, the top ten hold roughly 3.8% of the sample.

What was sequenced was blood. The clonotype was recovered from a boy younger than 18 with severe ulcerative colitis. The rearrangement combines TRBV6-5 with TRBJ1-3, with the D segment identity uncertain. The DNA is TGTGCCAGCATGCGCGACTCTGGAAACACCATATATTTT. This translates into CASMRDSGNTIYF.